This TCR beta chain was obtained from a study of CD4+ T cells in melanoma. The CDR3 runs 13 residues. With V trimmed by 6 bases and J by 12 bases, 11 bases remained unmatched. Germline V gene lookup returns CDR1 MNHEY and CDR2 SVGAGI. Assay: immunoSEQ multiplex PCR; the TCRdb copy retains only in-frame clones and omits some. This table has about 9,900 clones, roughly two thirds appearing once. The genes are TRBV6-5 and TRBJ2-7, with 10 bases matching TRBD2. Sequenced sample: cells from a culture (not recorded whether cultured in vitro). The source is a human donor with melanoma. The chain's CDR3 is CASRQAGGQGLYF. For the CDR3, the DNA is TGTGCCAGCAGGCAAGCGGGGGGGCAGGGGCTGTACTTC.